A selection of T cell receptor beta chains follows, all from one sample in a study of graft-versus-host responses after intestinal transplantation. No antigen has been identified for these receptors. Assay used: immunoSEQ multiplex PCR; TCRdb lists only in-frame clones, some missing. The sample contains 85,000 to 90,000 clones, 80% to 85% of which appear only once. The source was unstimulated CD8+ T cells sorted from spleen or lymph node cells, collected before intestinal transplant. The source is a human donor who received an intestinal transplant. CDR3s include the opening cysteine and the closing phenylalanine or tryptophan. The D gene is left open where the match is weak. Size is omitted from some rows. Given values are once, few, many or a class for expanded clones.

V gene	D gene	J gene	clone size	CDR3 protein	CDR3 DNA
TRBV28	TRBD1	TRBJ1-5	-	CASISWGQGSNQPQHF	TGTGCCAGCATCTCCTGGGGACAGGGGAGCAATCAGCCCCAGCATTTT
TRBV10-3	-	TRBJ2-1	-	CAISESMADEQFF	TGTGCCATCAGTGAGTCGATGGCGGATGAGCAGTTCTTC
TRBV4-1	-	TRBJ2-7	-	CASSQRSGSSYEQYF	TGCGCCAGCAGCCAGAGGTCCGGGAGCTCCTACGAGCAGTACTTC
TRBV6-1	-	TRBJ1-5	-	CASSVRGSNQPQHF	TGTGCCAGCAGTGTTCGTGGGAGCAATCAGCCCCAGCATTTT
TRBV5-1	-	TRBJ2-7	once	CASSLTTYEQYF	TGCGCCAGCAGCTTGACAACCTACGAGCAGTACTTC
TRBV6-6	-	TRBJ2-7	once	CASSIGTYNEQYF	TGTGCCAGCAGTATAGGGACCTATAACGAGCAGTACTTC
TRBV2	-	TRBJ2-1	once	CASKELNEQFF	TGTGCCAGCAAGGAACTCAATGAGCAGTTCTTC
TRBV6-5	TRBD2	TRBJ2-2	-	CASSSATSGSSGELFF	TGTGCCAGCAGTTCCGCGACTAGCGGGAGTTCCGGGGAGCTGTTTTTT
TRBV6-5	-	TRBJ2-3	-	CASRNPRDTQYF	TGTGCCAGCAGGAACCCGAGAGATACGCAGTATTTT
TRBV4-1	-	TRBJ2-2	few	CASSQPAGELFF	TGCGCCAGCAGCCAGCCCGCCGGGGAGCTGTTTTTT
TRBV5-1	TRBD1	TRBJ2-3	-	CASSLFRTGLSDTQYF	TGCGCCAGCAGCTTGTTCAGGACAGGGCTATCAGATACGCAGTATTTT
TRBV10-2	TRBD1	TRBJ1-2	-	CASSRGQGRYGYTF	TGCGCCAGCAGTAGAGGACAGGGCCGCTATGGCTACACCTTC
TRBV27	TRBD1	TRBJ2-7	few	CASSPGTESYEQYF	TGTGCCAGCAGTCCCGGGACAGAGTCCTACGAGCAGTACTTC
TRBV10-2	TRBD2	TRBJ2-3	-	CASTLLADTDTQYF	TGCGCCAGCACCCTTCTAGCGGACACAGATACGCAGTATTTT
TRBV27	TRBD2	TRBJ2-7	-	CASSFGLAGAEQYF	TGTGCCAGCAGTTTTGGGCTAGCGGGAGCCGAGCAGTACTTC
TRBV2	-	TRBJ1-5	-	CASSDWGQPQHF	TGTGCCAGCAGTGATTGGGGTCAGCCCCAGCATTTT
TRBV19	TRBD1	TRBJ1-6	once	CASSDRGGGSYNSPLHF	TGTGCCAGTAGCGACAGGGGAGGAGGCTCCTATAATTCACCCCTCCACTTT
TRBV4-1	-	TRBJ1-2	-	CASSPFGGRGYGYTF	TGCGCCAGCAGTCCCTTTGGGGGGCGCGGCTATGGCTACACCTTC
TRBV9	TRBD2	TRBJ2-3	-	CASSVGRLAGGQDPTDTQYF	TGTGCCAGCAGCGTAGGAAGACTAGCGGGGGGTCAAGACCCCACAGATACGCAGTATTTT
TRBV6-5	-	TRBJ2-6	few	CASSMSSGANVLTF	TGTGCCAGCAGCATGAGCTCTGGGGCCAACGTCCTGACTTTC
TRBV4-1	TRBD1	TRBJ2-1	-	CASSQVRDRDEQFF	TGCGCCAGCAGCCAAGTCCGGGACAGGGATGAGCAGTTCTTC
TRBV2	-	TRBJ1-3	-	CASEGELGNTIYF	TGTGCCAGCGAAGGGGAGTTGGGAAACACCATATATTTT
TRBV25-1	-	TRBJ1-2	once	CASSEPETEGIYGYTF	TGTGCCAGCAGTGAACCCGAAACGGAAGGGATTTATGGCTACACCTTC
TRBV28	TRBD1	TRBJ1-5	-	CASSPLEDRENQPQHF	TGTGCCAGCAGTCCTCTCGAGGACAGGGAGAATCAGCCCCAGCATTTT
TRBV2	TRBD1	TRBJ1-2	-	CASKTSTGGYGYTF	TGTGCCAGCAAGACCTCGACAGGGGGCTATGGCTACACCTTC
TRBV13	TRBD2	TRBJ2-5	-	CASAPEAGGWKTQYF	TGTGCCAGCGCCCCTGAAGCGGGGGGCTGGAAGACCCAGTACTTC
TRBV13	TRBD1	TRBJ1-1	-	CASSPQGAQEFLAEAFF	TGTGCCAGCAGCCCGCAGGGGGCGCAGGAGTTTTTGGCTGAAGCTTTCTTT
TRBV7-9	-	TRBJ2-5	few	CASSPDEGETQYF	TGTGCCAGCAGCCCGGACGAGGGGGAGACCCAGTACTTC
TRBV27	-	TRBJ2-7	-	CASSWSMGPGSREQYF	TGTGCCAGCAGTTGGTCCATGGGTCCAGGGAGTCGGGAGCAGTACTTC
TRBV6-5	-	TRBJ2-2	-	CASSYSAGELFF	TGTGCCAGCAGTTACTCGGCAGGGGAACTGTTTTTT
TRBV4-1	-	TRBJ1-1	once	CASSQDDSMNTEAFF	TGCGCCAGCAGCCAAGATGACAGTATGAACACTGAAGCTTTCTTT
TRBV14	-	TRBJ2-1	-	CASSQTSGMYNEQFF	TGTGCCAGCAGCCAGACGTCGGGGATGTACAATGAGCAGTTCTTC
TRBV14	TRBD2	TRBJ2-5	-	CASSPQREEETQYF	TGTGCCAGCAGCCCCCAGCGGGAGGAAGAGACCCAGTACTTC
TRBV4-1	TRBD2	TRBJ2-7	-	CASSPTSGDYEQYF	TGCGCCAGCAGCCCGACTAGCGGGGACTACGAGCAGTACTTC
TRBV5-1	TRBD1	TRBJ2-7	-	CASSSGGEQYF	TGCGCCAGCAGCTCAGGGGGCGAGCAGTACTTC
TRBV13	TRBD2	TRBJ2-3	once	CASSLGLAGVDTQYF	TGTGCCAGCAGCTTAGGACTAGCGGGAGTGGATACGCAGTATTTT
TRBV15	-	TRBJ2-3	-	CATSRSPFRPDTQYF	TGTGCCACCAGCAGATCCCCCTTCCGTCCAGATACGCAGTATTTT
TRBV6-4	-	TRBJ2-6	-	CASSQGSGANVLTF	TGTGCCAGCAGTCAGGGCTCTGGGGCCAACGTCCTGACTTTC
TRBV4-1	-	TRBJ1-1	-	CASSQGSEATEAFF	TGCGCCAGCAGCCAAGGCTCCGAGGCCACTGAAGCTTTCTTT
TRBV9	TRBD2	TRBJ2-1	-	CASSPFLAGGWNEQFF	TGTGCCAGCAGCCCCTTTCTAGCGGGAGGGTGGAATGAGCAGTTCTTC